The 19 T cell receptor beta chains reported below all come from one sample, sequenced in a study of cytomegalovirus exposure and HLA in healthy donors (dated by TCRdb to about 2017). Libraries came from the immunoSEQ multiplex PCR assay. The multiplex PCR relied on a mix of 60 forward primers for TCR Vbeta segments and 13 reverse primers for TCR Jbeta segments. This is the immuneACCESS table as TCRdb keeps it, with only in-frame sequences that have V and J called. A part of the clones is gone; compared with another copy, unresolved V genes explain less than half, and the rest is unexplained. This sample has around 93,000 clones in its table, and just under 80% of those were observed once. 3% to 4% of the sample goes to the ten largest clones. Sequencing was carried out using PBMCs. Every receptor here comes from a woman in her forties in good health and CMV-seronegative.

Note on this clone: Germline and junction disagree at one end, which may indicate a read error. J is TRBJ1-1 and V is TRBV7-9, with D unresolved. The CDR3 spans 15 residues. CDR1 is SEHNR and CDR2 is FQNEAQ in the germline V gene (reference sequence). The CDR3: CSSSLVLHGNTEAFF. CDR3 in DNA: TGTTCCAGCAGCTTAGTTCTTCACGGGAACACTGAAGCTTTCTTT.

The gene calls are TRBV6-5 and TRBJ2-7; TRBD2 might be the D (5 bases). The V end lost 7 bases, the J end lost 0 bases, and 13 bases lay between the germline ends. The CDR3 is made up of 14 amino acids. CDR1 and CDR2 from the germline V gene are MNHEY and SVGAGI. As DNA, the CDR3 is TGTGCCAGCAAAATAGCGACCTTCTCCTACGAGCAGTACTTC. Protein product: CASKIATFSYEQYF.

This clone was seen once. The V gene is TRBV7-2, the J gene TRBJ1-2, with D possibly matching TRBD1 (5 bases). The germline V gene encodes CDR1 SGHTA and CDR2 FQGNSA. The V end lost 0 bases, the J end lost 3 bases, and 5 bases lay between the germline ends. The length of the CDR3 is 13 residues. The CDR3 here is CASSLARDYGYTF. CDR3 nucleotides: TGTGCCAGCAGCTTAGCCAGGGACTATGGCTACACCTTC.

The chain carries TRBV7-9 and TRBJ1-5; 8 positions match TRBD1. The CDR3 runs to 14 residues. V was clipped by 5 bases and J by 11 bases; unmatched bases: 11. Germline CDR1 reads SEHNR; CDR2 reads FQNEAQ (reference sequence). The CDR3 coding sequence is TGTGCCAGCAGCATAGGACAGGGAGCATGGGCCCAGCATTTT. It codes for CASSIGQGAWAQHF.

The chain is built from TRBV30 and TRBJ1-5, with unresolved D. V was clipped by 3 bases and J by 0 bases, with 9 bases between them. The CDR3 has 14 residues. Germline V gene data show CDR1 as GTSNPN and CDR2 as SVGIG (reference sequence). The CDR3 region has the DNA TGTGCCTGGAGCCCAGGACTTAGCAATCAGCCCCAGCATTTT. It encodes CAWSPGLSNQPQHF.

The chain is built from TRBV2 and TRBJ2-2, with 9 bases matching TRBD2. The trim removed 4 bases at V and 5 bases at J, leaving 5 bases unmatched. This CDR3 has 15 residues. Germline-derived CDR1 and CDR2 are SNHLY and FYNNEI. CDR3 residues: CASSGRGRGTGELFF. The CDR3 nucleotides read TGTGCCAGCAGTGGTCGCGGGAGGGGTACCGGGGAGCTGTTTTTT. The whole variable domain, remainder taken from reference TRBV2 and TRBJ2-2, is EPEVTQTPSHQVTQMGQEVILRCVPISNHLYFYWYRQILGQKVEFLVSFYNNEISEKSEIFDDQFSVERPDGSNFTLKIRSTKLEDSAMYFCASSGRGRGTGELFFGEGSRLTVL.

In DNA, the CDR3 is TGCAGTATTATAGCGGGCACGGCCTACAATGAGCAGTTCTTC. It specifies CSIIAGTAYNEQFF. V usage is TRBV29-1 and J usage is TRBJ2-1; 7 positions agree with TRBD2. CDR3 length equals 14 residues. Germline loops: CDR1 SQVTM, CDR2 ANQGSEA.

The CDR3 sequence: CASSLGYRIVVIGTEAFF. The CDR3 DNA reads TGTGCCAGCAGCTTGGGGTACAGGATTGTAGTCATTGGGACTGAAGCTTTCTTT. J is TRBJ1-1 and V is TRBV5-6; tentatively, D is TRBD1 (5 bases). Germline CDR1 SGHDT, CDR2 YYEEEE. Trimming took off 0 bases at V and 5 bases at J, with 23 bases between the two ends. The CDR3 is 18 amino acids.

The chain's CDR3 is CATSRGQINYGYTF. CDR3 DNA: TGTGCCACCAGCAGGGGACAGATTAACTATGGCTACACCTTC. The gene calls are TRBV15 and TRBJ1-2, with 7 bases that match TRBD1. J was trimmed by 1 base and V by 3 bases; bases with no gene match: 2. There are 14 residues in the CDR3. CDR1 and CDR2 from the germline V gene are LNHNV and YYDKDF (reference sequence).

CDR3 in DNA: TGTGCCAGCAGCCCCGGGAAAGCCGCCGGGGAGCTGTTTTTT. Residues: CASSPGKAAGELFF. The rearrangement links TRBV27 to TRBJ2-2; tentative D call: TRBD2 (5 bases). This CDR3 has 14 amino acids. Germline V lookup: CDR1 MNHEY, CDR2 SMNVEV (reference sequence). The V end lost 6 bases, the J end lost 6 bases, and 14 bases lay between the germline ends.

V and J are TRBV6-1 and TRBJ2-5; D might be TRBD1 (6 bases). The J call may not be correct, given that the DNA end is closer to TRBJ2-7. The CDR3 spans 14 residues. Germline loops: CDR1 MNHNS, CDR2 SASEGT. DNA of the CDR3: TGTGCCAGCCTCGGACAGACCTTCTCCTACGAGCAGTACTTC. This codes for CASLGQTFSYEQYF.

The chain employs TRBV9 and TRBJ2-1; TRBD1 matches 8 bases. After removal of 0 bases from V and 4 bases from J, the junction contained 6 bases not matched to a gene. The germline gives CDR1 SGDLS, CDR2 YYNGEE. The CDR3 has 16 residues. The CDR3 sequence: CASSVEAGGLYNEQFF. CDR3 DNA sequence: TGTGCCAGCAGCGTAGAGGCAGGGGGCTTGTACAATGAGCAGTTCTTC.

The V call is TRBV7-6, the J call TRBJ2-7; 14 bases fit TRBD2. V shed 7 bases, J shed 1 base, and the junction held 12 bases outside the gene matches. The CDR3 has 18 residues. The germline CDR1 and CDR2 sequences are SGHVS and FNYEAQ. CDR3 nucleotides: TGTGCCAGCAACCCAAGGGAGGGACTAGCGGGAGCATCCTACGAGCAGTACTTC. Its protein product is CASNPREGLAGASYEQYF.

The J gene is TRBJ1-1, the V gene TRBV7-8; no clear D. Trimming cost V 1 base and J 7 bases, with 7 bases left between them. CDR3 length: 12 residues. From germline, CDR1 is SGHVS and CDR2 FQNEAQ. The CDR3 DNA reads as TGTGCCAGCAGCTTAGTAAGCCATGAAGCTTTCTTT. Encoded protein: CASSLVSHEAFF.

The rearrangement links TRBV5-1 to TRBJ1-1; D call uncertain. This CDR3 comprises 15 residues. V dropped 4 bases and J dropped 1 base, with 14 bases sitting between them. CDR1 is SGHRS, CDR2 YFSETQ, per germline. Written as DNA, the CDR3 is TGCGCCAGCAGCGCGGGTATCTTGGGGAACACTGAAGCTTTCTTT. It translates to CASSAGILGNTEAFF.

The chain has TRBV19 and TRBJ2-1; a weak D match, TRBD1 (6 bases). Germline assignment: CDR1 LNHDA and CDR2 SQIVND (reference sequence). The CDR3 covers 13 residues. V was cut by 9 bases and J by 0 bases, with 9 bases left in between. Here the CDR3 reads CASSDSSYNEQFF. In DNA, the CDR3 is TGTGCCAGCTCGGACAGCTCCTACAATGAGCAGTTCTTC.

V is TRBV27 and J is TRBJ1-4, with D unresolved. V was cut by 6 bases and J by 8 bases, with 10 bases left in between. Germline V gene data show CDR1 as MNHEY and CDR2 as SMNVEV (reference sequence). This CDR3 contains 12 residues. The CDR3 spells CASRSTDEKLFF. The DNA for the CDR3 is TGTGCCAGCAGGTCCACAGACGAAAAACTGTTTTTT.

A single count supports this clone. The gene calls are TRBV27 and TRBJ2-2; D perhaps matches TRBD1 (6 bases). This CDR3 spans 13 amino acids. The V and J ends lost 8 bases and 6 bases respectively, with 13 bases between them. Germline V CDR1 and CDR2: MNHEY, SMNVEV (reference sequence). The CDR3 here is CASRGGLAGELFF. The CDR3 DNA follows: TGTGCCAGCCGAGGGGGTTTGGCCGGGGAGCTGTTTTTT.

V is TRBV27 and J is TRBJ2-7; 7 nucleotides agree with TRBD1. The CDR3 length is 14 residues. V shed 9 bases and J 2 bases; nucleotides not matched to a gene: 10. Germline loops: CDR1 MNHEY, CDR2 SMNVEV (reference sequence). CDR3 region: CASSTLTGTYEQYF. In DNA, the CDR3 is TGTGCCAGTAGCACCCTGACAGGGACCTACGAGCAGTACTTC.